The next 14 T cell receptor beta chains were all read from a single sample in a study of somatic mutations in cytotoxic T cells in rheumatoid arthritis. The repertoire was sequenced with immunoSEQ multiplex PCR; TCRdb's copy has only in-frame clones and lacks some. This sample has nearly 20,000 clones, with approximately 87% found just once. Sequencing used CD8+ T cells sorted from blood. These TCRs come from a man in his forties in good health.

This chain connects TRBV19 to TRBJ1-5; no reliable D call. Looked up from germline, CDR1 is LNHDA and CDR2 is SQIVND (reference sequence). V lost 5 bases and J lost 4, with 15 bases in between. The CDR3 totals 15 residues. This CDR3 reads CASSFERTFNQPQHF. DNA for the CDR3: TGTGCCAGTAGTTTTGAACGGACCTTTAATCAGCCCCAGCATTTT.

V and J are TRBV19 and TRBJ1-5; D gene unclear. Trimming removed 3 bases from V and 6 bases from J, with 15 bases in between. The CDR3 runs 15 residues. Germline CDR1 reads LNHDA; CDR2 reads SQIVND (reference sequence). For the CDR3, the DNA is TGTGCCAGTAGTATGCGGAGATATTTGATTCAGCCCCAGCATTTT. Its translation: CASSMRRYLIQPQHF.

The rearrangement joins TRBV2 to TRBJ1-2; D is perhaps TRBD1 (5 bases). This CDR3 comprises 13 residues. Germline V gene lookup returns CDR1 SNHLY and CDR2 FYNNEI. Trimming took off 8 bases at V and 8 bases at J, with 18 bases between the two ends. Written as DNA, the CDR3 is TGTGCCAGCCCAAATGGCGGGGCCCTGGGCTACACCTTC. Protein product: CASPNGGALGYTF. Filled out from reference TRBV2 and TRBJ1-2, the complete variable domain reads EPEVTQTPSHQVTQMGQEVILRCVPISNHLYFYWYRQILGQKVEFLVSFYNNEISEKSEIFDDQFSVERPDGSNFTLKIRSTKLEDSAMYFCASPNGGALGYTFGSGTRLTVV.

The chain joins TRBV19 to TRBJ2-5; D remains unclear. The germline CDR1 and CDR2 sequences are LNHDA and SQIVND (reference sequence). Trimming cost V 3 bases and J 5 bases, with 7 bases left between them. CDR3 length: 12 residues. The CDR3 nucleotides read TGTGCCAGTAGTATGCCTGGGGAGACCCAGTACTTC. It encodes CASSMPGETQYF.

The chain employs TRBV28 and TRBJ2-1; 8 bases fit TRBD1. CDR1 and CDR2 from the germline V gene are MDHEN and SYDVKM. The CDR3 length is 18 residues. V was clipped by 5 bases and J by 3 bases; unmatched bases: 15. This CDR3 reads CASSGKQGDRGFYNEQFF. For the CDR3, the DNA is TGTGCCAGCAGTGGAAAACAGGGGGACAGAGGCTTCTACAATGAGCAGTTCTTC. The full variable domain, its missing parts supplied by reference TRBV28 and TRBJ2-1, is DVKVTQSSRYLVKRTGEKVFLECVQDMDHENMFWYRQDPGLGLRLIYFSYDVKMKEKGDIPEGYSVSREKKERFSLILESASTNQTSMYLCASSGKQGDRGFYNEQFFGPGTRLTVL.

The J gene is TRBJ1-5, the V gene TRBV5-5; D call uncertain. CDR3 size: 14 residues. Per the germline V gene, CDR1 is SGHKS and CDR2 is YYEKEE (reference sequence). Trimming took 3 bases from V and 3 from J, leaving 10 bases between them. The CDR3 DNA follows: TGTGCCAGCAGCTCGTCCCAGGCCAATCAGCCCCAGCATTTT. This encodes CASSSSQANQPQHF.

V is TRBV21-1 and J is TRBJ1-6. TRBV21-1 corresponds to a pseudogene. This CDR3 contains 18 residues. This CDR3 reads CASSKAQTWGSYNSPLHF. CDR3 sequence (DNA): TGTGCCAGCAGCAAAGCCCAAACTTGGGGTTCCTATAATTCACCCCTCCACTTT.

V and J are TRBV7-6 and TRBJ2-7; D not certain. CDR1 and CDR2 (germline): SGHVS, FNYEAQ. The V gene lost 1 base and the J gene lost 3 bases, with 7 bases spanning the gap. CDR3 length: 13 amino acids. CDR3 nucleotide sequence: TGTGCCAGCAGCTTAGGGGATGGCTACGAGCAGTACTTC. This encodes CASSLGDGYEQYF.

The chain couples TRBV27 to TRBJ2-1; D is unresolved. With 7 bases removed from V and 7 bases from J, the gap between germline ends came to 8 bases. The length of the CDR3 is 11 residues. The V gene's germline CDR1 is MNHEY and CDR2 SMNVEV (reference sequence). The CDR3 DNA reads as TGTGCCAGCAAGGTGAGGAATGAGCAGTTCTTC. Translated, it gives CASKVRNEQFF.

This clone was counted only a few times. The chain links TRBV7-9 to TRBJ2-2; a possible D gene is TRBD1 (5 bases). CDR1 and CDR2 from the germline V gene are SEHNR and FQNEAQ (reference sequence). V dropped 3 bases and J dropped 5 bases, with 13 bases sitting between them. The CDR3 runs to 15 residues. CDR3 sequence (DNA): TGTGCCAGCAGCTTTGTAGACAGCGCTACCGGGGAGCTGTTTTTT. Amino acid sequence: CASSFVDSATGELFF.

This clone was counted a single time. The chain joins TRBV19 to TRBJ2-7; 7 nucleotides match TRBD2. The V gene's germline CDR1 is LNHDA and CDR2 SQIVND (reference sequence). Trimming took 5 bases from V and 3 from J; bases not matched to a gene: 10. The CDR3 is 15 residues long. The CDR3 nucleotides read TGTGCCAGTAGTCAGGCAGGGCGGGAGTTCTACGAGCAGTACTTC. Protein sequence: CASSQAGREFYEQYF.

CDR3: CASSQRDFHTQYF. CDR3 DNA: TGTGCCAGCAGCCAACGGGACTTCCATACGCAGTATTTT. This sequence joins TRBV4-2 and TRBJ2-3, with a possible D match to TRBD2 (6 bases). V shed 2 bases and J shed 7 bases, with 10 bases lying between them. Germline lookup yields CDR1 LGHNA and CDR2 YNFKEQ. The CDR3 consists of 13 residues.

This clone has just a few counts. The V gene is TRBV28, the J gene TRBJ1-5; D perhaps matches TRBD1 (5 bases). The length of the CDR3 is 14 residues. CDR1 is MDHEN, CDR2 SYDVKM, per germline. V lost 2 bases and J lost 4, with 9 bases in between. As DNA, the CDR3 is TGTGCCAGCAGTTTACAGGGCGCTAATCAGCCCCAGCATTTT. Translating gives CASSLQGANQPQHF. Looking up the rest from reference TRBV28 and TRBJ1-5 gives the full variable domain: DVKVTQSSRYLVKRTGEKVFLECVQDMDHENMFWYRQDPGLGLRLIYFSYDVKMKEKGDIPEGYSVSREKKERFSLILESASTNQTSMYLCASSLQGANQPQHFGDGTRLSIL.

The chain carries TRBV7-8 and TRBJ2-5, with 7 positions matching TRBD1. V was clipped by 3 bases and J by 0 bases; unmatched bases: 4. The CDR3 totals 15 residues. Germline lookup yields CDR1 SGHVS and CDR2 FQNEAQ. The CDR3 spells CASSFLTGYQETQYF. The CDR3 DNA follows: TGTGCCAGCAGCTTCCTGACAGGGTACCAAGAGACCCAGTACTTC.